Below are 26 T cell receptor beta chains sequenced from a single sample in a study of T cell repertoires in cytomegalovirus infection. One entry per CDR3 protein, called by TCRdb with MiXCR from the reads. The table lists some 300,000 distinct CDR3 sequences, roughly 15% of them singletons. The sample comprised PBMCs. Every receptor here comes from a human donor in good health (CMV status not recorded). Some clones in this sample may be carry-over from other donors' samples.

This clonotype was recorded at least ten times. The CDR3 DNA reads TGTGCCAGCACCCCCTGGACAGGGAGCACAGATACGCAGTATTTT. As protein: CASTPWTGSTDTQYF. V is TRBV12-3 or TRBV12-4 and J is TRBJ2-3, with 8 bases identical to TRBD1. The trim removed 7 bases at V and 0 bases at J, leaving 6 bases unmatched. The CDR3 covers 15 residues.

This chain joins TRBV20-1 and TRBJ1-2; a possible D gene is TRBD1 (6 bases). This CDR3 spans 14 amino acids. V lost 0 bases to trimming and J lost 4 bases, with 12 bases between them. The germline CDR1 and CDR2 sequences are DFQATT and SNEGSKA (reference sequence). CDR3 protein: CSARDPGGPYGYTF. For the CDR3, the DNA is TGCAGTGCTAGAGATCCGGGGGGGCCCTATGGCTACACCTTC.

This clonotype showed up many times. The chain employs TRBV2 and TRBJ2-7; no clear D gene. The CDR3 covers 13 residues. CDR1 is SNHLY, CDR2 FYNNEI, per germline. The V gene lost 1 base and the J gene lost 5 bases, with 9 bases spanning the gap. The CDR3 DNA sequence: TGTGCCAGCAGTGAAGACAGAAGAGACGAGCAGTACTTC. Encoded protein: CASSEDRRDEQYF.

With regard to this clonotype: It may be a read error: a sequence one base away is much more abundant. The gene calls are TRBV7-8 and TRBJ2-1; 9 bases agree with TRBD1. CDR1 SGHVS and CDR2 FQNEAQ come from the germline V gene. The CDR3 contains 15 residues. The chain's CDR3 is CVSNLRDRDYNEQFF. The CDR3 region has the DNA TGTGTCAGCAACCTTCGGGACAGGGACTACAATGAGCAGTTCTTC. The whole variable domain, remainder taken from reference TRBV7-8 and TRBJ2-1, is GAGVSQSPRYKVAKRGQDVALRCDPISGHVSLFWYQQALGQGPEFLTYFQNEAQLDKSGLPSDRFFAERPEGSVSTLKIQRTQQEDSAVYLCVSNLRDRDYNEQFFGPGTRLTVL.

This clonotype turned up a few times. The chain has TRBV5-6 and TRBJ2-7; 14 nucleotides match TRBD2. Germline V gene data show CDR1 as SGHDT and CDR2 as YYEEEE. This CDR3 spans 15 amino acids. V dropped 4 bases and J dropped 2; count of bases not matched to a gene: 2. Here the CDR3 DNA reads TGTGCCAGCAGCCGACTAGCGGGGGGGACCTACGAGCAGTACTTC. Encoded protein: CASSRLAGGTYEQYF.

The rearrangement links TRBV12-3 or TRBV12-4 to TRBJ1-2, with 7 bases fitting TRBD1. The CDR3 spans 13 residues. Germline trimming cut 7 bases from V and 1 base from J; bases unmatched to any gene: 3. CDR3 nucleotides: TGTGCCAGCATGGACAGGCTTAACTATGGCTACACCTTC. Protein sequence: CASMDRLNYGYTF.

There are a few counts of this clonotype. This chain connects TRBV7-3 to TRBJ1-1; D remains unclear. Trimming took off 1 base at V and 5 bases at J, with 8 bases between the two ends. The CDR3 consists of 13 residues. Looked up from germline, CDR1 is SGHTA and CDR2 is FQGTGA. In nucleotides, the CDR3 is TGTGCCAGCAGCTTAAGTAAGGAGACTGAAGCTTTCTTT. Amino acid sequence: CASSLSKETEAFF. The entire variable domain, with the rest obtained from reference TRBV7-3 and TRBJ1-1, is as follows: GAGVSQTPSNKVTEKGKYVELRCDPISGHTALYWYRQSLGQGPEFLIYFQGTGAADDSGLPNDRFFAVRPEGSVSTLKIQRTERGDSAVYLCASSLSKETEAFFGQGTRLTVV.

This clonotype has more than one count but fewer than ten. The chain uses TRBV25-1 and TRBJ1-2, with D unclear. Germline assignment: CDR1 MGHDK and CDR2 SYGVNS. Trimming stripped 0 bases from V and 5 bases from J, with 7 bases between. The CDR3 is made up of 13 amino acids. The CDR3 coding sequence is TGTGCCAGCAGTGAATATGGGTCTTATGGCTACACCTTC. Protein: CASSEYGSYGYTF.

This clonotype was detected a few times. V usage is TRBV12-3 or TRBV12-4 and J usage is TRBJ2-1; 8 bases align to TRBD2. The length of the CDR3 is 16 residues. The V and J ends lost 3 bases and 5 bases, in that order; junction bases with no gene match: 9. In nucleotides, the CDR3 is TGTGCCAGCAGTTTGCAAAGCGGGGGACCCAACAATGAGCAGTTCTTC. Translating gives CASSLQSGGPNNEQFF.

The chain combines TRBV27 with TRBJ2-3; 8 bases line up with TRBD1. Trimming removed 4 bases from V and 2 bases from J; junction bases left unmatched: 11. The CDR3 spans 17 residues. CDR1 is MNHEY and CDR2 is SMNVEV in the germline V gene (reference sequence). The CDR3 DNA is TGTGCCAGCAGTTCCCCTCGGACAGGGTTAATCACAGATACGCAGTATTTT. It encodes CASSSPRTGLITDTQYF.

This chain connects TRBV5-1 to TRBJ1-6; D gene ambiguous. CDR1 and CDR2 (germline): SGHRS, YFSETQ. V was pared by 5 bases and J by 10 bases, with 13 bases between. There are 13 residues in the CDR3. CDR3 protein: CASRDEDPSPLHF. CDR3 nucleotides: TGCGCCAGCAGGGATGAGGACCCCTCACCCCTCCACTTT.

The chain is built from TRBV28 and TRBJ1-5; TRBD1 might be the D (5 bases). The CDR3 runs 16 residues. Germline V gene sequence: CDR1 MDHEN, CDR2 SYDVKM. V lost 2 bases, J lost 6 bases, and 17 bases lay in between. CDR3 protein: CASSLGVGGGIQPQHF. The CDR3 nucleotides read TGTGCCAGCAGTTTAGGAGTCGGGGGAGGTATTCAGCCCCAGCATTTT.

This clonotype showed up just a few times. This rearrangement joins TRBV6-5 to TRBJ2-1; D is ambiguous. The CDR3 spans 13 residues. Deletions cut 8 bases from V and 6 bases from J, with 14 bases between. CDR1 is MNHEY, CDR2 SVGAGI, per germline. The CDR3 spells CASRVLEFNEQFF. The CDR3 region has the DNA TGTGCCAGCCGGGTTTTAGAGTTCAATGAGCAGTTCTTC.

This clonotype was detected many times. One end of the junction does not line up with germline, which may come from a read error. This chain joins TRBV7-2 and TRBJ2-3, with 8 bases matching TRBD2. This CDR3 has 14 amino acids. CDR1 is SGHTA, CDR2 FQGNSA, per germline. For the CDR3, the DNA is TGTGCCAGCACCTTAGCGGGGAGCACAGATACGCAGTATTTT. Translated: CASTLAGSTDTQYF.

Many counts were recorded for this clonotype. This chain uses TRBV7-2 with TRBJ2-2; TRBD1 is a possible D gene (6 bases). The germline gives CDR1 SGHTA, CDR2 FQGNSA. Trimming shortened V by 4 bases and J by 5 bases, and 8 bases separated the two germline ends. CDR3 length: 13 residues. The CDR3: CASSSGQTGELFF. CDR3 sequence (DNA): TGTGCCAGCAGCTCTGGACAGACCGGGGAGCTGTTTTTT.

This clonotype was picked up a small number of times. The chain joins TRBV20-1 to TRBJ2-5; D might be TRBD1 or TRBD2, each matching 5 bases. V was clipped by 5 bases and J by 1 base, with 11 bases between them. This CDR3 is built from 13 residues. From germline, CDR1 is DFQATT and CDR2 SNEGSKA (reference sequence). Written as DNA, the CDR3 is TGCAGTGCTGGCCTCGGGACCCAAGAGACCCAGTACTTC. This translates into CSAGLGTQETQYF.

On this clonotype: This sequence may be a read error, since a much larger clone differs from it by one base. The chain couples TRBV12-3 or TRBV12-4 to TRBJ1-5; 8 bases are a match to TRBD1. The CDR3 runs 15 residues. For the CDR3, the DNA is TGTGCCAGCAGTCGACGACAGGGGAACAATCAGACCCAGCATTTT. Protein product: CASSRRQGNNQTQHF.

This clonotype has ten or more counts. The V and J genes are TRBV7-9 and TRBJ2-7; D unclear. This CDR3 comprises 12 residues. Trimming removed 8 bases at V and 0 bases at J, with 8 bases between. Germline V lookup: CDR1 SEHNR, CDR2 FQNEAQ (reference sequence). CDR3 nucleotide sequence: TGTGCCAGCGGGTCGGACTCCTACGAGCAGTACTTC. Protein product: CASGSDSYEQYF.

This clonotype has at least ten counts. The V gene is TRBV7-2, the J gene TRBJ1-1; D is unclear. The CDR3 has 14 residues. Per germline, CDR1 SGHTA and CDR2 FQGNSA. Trimming removed 1 base from V and 1 base from J, with 7 bases in between. The CDR3 reads CASSLGAGNTEAFF. The CDR3 DNA is TGTGCCAGCAGCTTAGGTGCGGGGAACACTGAAGCTTTCTTT.

This clonotype was counted at least ten times. The V gene is TRBV7-2, the J gene TRBJ2-5, with D tentatively TRBD1 (6 bases). This CDR3 is 15 amino acids long. Germline V gene lookup returns CDR1 SGHTA and CDR2 FQGNSA. Trimming cost V 5 bases and J 4 bases, with 17 bases left between them. CDR3 nucleotide sequence: TGTGCCAGCAGCGTACAGGGAAGAGACGGAGAGACCCAGTACTTC. It is translated as CASSVQGRDGETQYF.

V usage is TRBV28 and J usage is TRBJ1-2, with no clear D. Germline CDR1 and CDR2: MDHEN and SYDVKM. V lost 3 bases, J lost 4 bases, and 9 bases lay in between. The CDR3 length is 13 residues. The CDR3 protein is CASSFKGGYGYTF. The CDR3 DNA is TGTGCCAGCAGTTTCAAGGGAGGCTATGGCTACACCTTC.

This clonotype was seen a single time. V is TRBV6-2 or TRBV6-3 and J is TRBJ1-6; D is perhaps TRBD1 (6 bases). The CDR3 is 13 amino acids. With 6 bases removed from V and 10 bases from J, the gap between germline ends came to 13 bases. Per germline, CDR1 MNHEY and CDR2 SVGEGT. The CDR3 region has the DNA TGTGCCAGCAGACAGGGTAGCGGCTCACCCCTCCACTTT. Protein product: CASRQGSGSPLHF.

There are many counts of this clonotype. A read error is likely, as this CDR3 ends without the conserved phenylalanine or tryptophan. The limits of the CDR3 on the DNA are not certain, so only TCRdb's listed CDR3 is given. V is TRBV5-8 and J is TRBJ1-1; the D call of TRBD1 is as the table states it, not checked on the DNA. Germline V CDR1 and CDR2: SGHTS, YDEGEE. The CDR3 is made up of 11 amino acids, end residues included. CDR3 loop: CASRETTVLSI.

This clonotype was observed a handful of times. V and J are TRBV5-1 and TRBJ2-1; perhaps D is TRBD1 or TRBD2 (5 bases each). The CDR3 runs to 16 residues. The germline V gene has CDR1 SGHRS and CDR2 YFSETQ. V was clipped by 3 bases and J by 4 bases, with 17 bases between them. In nucleotides, the CDR3 is TGCGCCAGCAGCTCCTCGACGCCGGGGCCTTACAATGAGCAGTTCTTC. Translated: CASSSSTPGPYNEQFF.

This clonotype was observed a few times. The chain carries TRBV6-8 and TRBJ2-1; TRBD2 matches at 7 bases. Germline CDR1 reads MNHGY; CDR2 reads SAAAGT. V gave up 1 base and J gave up 6 bases; unmatched junction bases: 3. The CDR3 is made up of 14 amino acids. The CDR3 protein is CASSYFAGANEQFF. The CDR3 coding sequence is TGTGCCAGCAGTTACTTTGCGGGAGCCAATGAGCAGTTCTTC.

V usage is TRBV5-8 and J usage is TRBJ2-3; 7 nucleotides line up with TRBD1. CDR1 and CDR2 from the germline V gene are SGHTS and YDEGEE. The CDR3 runs 17 residues. The V and J ends lost 6 bases and 5 bases, in that order; junction bases with no gene match: 18. CDR3 coding DNA: TGTGCCAGCACCCTGCCCCCCGACAGGGTAGCTGGAGATACGCAGTATTTT. As protein: CASTLPPDRVAGDTQYF.